The entry below describes one TCR beta chain. These data come from a study of blood T cell repertoires in COVID-19. The wider study: Donors in the United States, Italy and Spain gave samples during acute or convalescent COVID-19.

The CDR3 has 12 amino acids. Germline CDR1 SGDLS, CDR2 YYNGEE. V lost 3 bases and J lost 7, with 11 bases in between. As originally analysed: Reference gene primer amplification gave nucleated cell count estimates. Measured with immunoSEQ multiplex PCR; TCRdb has only the in-frame clones, and not every one. That table gives V, J and clone size, and the DNA gave D and trimming. The data show 83,000 or so clones, about 77% seen once. The chain combines TRBV9 with TRBJ2-7; D possibly corresponds to TRBD2 (6 bases). The sequenced material came from peripheral blood. The sequence came from a woman aged 80 or older with acute or convalescent COVID-19. CDR3 nucleotide sequence: TGTGCCAGCAGCGGCCGGGGAGGTGAGCAGTACTTC. This sequence encodes CASSGRGGEQYF.